The T cell receptor (beta chain) described here comes from a study of blood T cells in healthy people across ages. Findings of the study overall: As naive T cell percentage varied, TCR beta diversity correlated strongly with it. Those diversity estimates obtained from one million T cells were thought to be underestimates. The fall in TCR beta diversity per million T cells was roughly linear with age.

This CDR3 has 15 amino acids. Germline lookup yields CDR1 LGHDT and CDR2 YNNKEL (reference sequence). V lost 6 bases to trimming and J lost 7 bases, with 22 bases between them. A word on this clonotype: Antigen unknown.

Alongside a J-beta primer mix, a sample-barcoded 5' primer served in a second PCR lasting about 7 to 12 cycles. TCRdb reanalysed the 5' RACE reads using MiXCR and keeps one entry per CDR3 protein. The sample records about 1.4 million distinct CDR3 sequences, 55% to 75% being singletons. The chain carries TRBV3-1 and TRBJ2-7; no definite D call. This clonotype originated in a man aged 18 to 35 in good health. Input material: blood. The chain's CDR3 is CASRTGTSSVGEQYF. The CDR3 nucleotides read TGTGCCAGCAGAACTGGAACCTCGTCAGTCGGAGAGCAGTACTTC.